This T cell receptor beta chain was captured by sequencing in a study of cytomegalovirus exposure and HLA in healthy donors. Study observations and caveats: As was reported, the classifier diagnosed cytomegalovirus status with high specificity and sensitivity. Reports indicate that TCR beta sequences accurately predicted the HLA-A and HLA-B alleles of most subjects. In a later analysis, CMV-associated beta chains were mostly HLA-associated, it appeared. Rarity marked most TCR sequences, yet some public TCRs occurred in many donors.

PCR primers comprised 60 Vbeta and 13 Jbeta primers. Clones were read by immunoSEQ multiplex PCR, and TCRdb kept only the in-frame ones, dropping some. The table lists 100,000 to 150,000 clones, 65% to 90% of them singletons. This clone was recorded a few times. Its target is not known. From germline, CDR1 is SGHNT and CDR2 YYREEE (reference sequence). The CDR3 has 15 residues. J gave up 8 bases and V 4 bases, and 5 bases lay outside the gene matches. The sequencing sample was made of PBMCs. This clonotype was obtained from a man aged 45-65 years in good health and CMV-seronegative. V and J are TRBV5-4 and TRBJ2-1; 14 bases map to TRBD2. CDR3 sequence (DNA): TGTGCCAGCAGCGTGGGACTAGCGGGGGAGGATGAGCAGTTCTTC. Its translation: CASSVGLAGEDEQFF.